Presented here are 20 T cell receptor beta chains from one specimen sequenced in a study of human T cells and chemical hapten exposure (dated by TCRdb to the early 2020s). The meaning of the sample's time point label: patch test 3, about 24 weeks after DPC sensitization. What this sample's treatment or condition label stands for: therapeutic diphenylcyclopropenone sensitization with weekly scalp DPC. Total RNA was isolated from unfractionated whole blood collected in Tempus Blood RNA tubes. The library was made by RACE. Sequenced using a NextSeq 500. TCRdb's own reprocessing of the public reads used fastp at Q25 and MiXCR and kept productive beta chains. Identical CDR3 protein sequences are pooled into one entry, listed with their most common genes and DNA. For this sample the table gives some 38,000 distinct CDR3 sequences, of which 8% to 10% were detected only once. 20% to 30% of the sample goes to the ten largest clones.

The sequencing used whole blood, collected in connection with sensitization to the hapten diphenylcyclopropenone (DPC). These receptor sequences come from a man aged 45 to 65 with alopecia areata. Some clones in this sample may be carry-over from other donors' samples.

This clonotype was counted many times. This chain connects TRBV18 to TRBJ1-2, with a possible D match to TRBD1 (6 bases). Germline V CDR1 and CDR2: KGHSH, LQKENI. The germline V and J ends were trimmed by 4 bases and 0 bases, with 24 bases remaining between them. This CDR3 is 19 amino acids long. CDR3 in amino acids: CASSRTAPKGGEANYGYTF. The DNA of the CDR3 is TGTGCCAGCTCACGAACGGCCCCAAAGGGGGGCGAAGCTAACTATGGCTACACCTTC. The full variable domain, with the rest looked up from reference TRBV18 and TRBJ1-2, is NAGVMQNPRHLVRRRGQEARLRCSPMKGHSHVYWYRQLPEEGLKFMVYLQKENIIDESGMPKERFSAEFPKEGPSILRIQQVVRGDSAAYFCASSRTAPKGGEANYGYTFGSGTRLTVV.

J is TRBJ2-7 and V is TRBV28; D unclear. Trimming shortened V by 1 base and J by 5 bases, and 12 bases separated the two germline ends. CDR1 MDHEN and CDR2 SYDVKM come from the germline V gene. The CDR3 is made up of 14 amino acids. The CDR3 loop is CASSLSPATHEQYF. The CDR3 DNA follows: TGTGCCAGCAGTTTATCGCCCGCGACCCACGAGCAGTACTTC.

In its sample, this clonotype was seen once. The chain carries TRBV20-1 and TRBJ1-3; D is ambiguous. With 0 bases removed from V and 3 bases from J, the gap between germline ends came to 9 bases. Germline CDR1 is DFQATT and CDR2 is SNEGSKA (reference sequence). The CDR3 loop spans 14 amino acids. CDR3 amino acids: CSARDQALGNTIYF. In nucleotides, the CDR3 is TGCAGTGCTAGAGATCAGGCACTTGGAAACACCATATATTTT.

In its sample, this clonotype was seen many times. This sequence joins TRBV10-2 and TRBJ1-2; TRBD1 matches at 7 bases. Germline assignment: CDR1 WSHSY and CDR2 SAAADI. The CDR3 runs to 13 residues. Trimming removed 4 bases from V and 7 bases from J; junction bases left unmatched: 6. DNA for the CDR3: TGCGCCAGCAGTGCTACGGGACAGCTTGGCTACACCTTC. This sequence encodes CASSATGQLGYTF.

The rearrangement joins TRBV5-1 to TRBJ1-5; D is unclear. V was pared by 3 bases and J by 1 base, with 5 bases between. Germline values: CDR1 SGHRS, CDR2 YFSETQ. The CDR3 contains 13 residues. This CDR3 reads CASSSDSNQPQHF. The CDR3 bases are TGCGCCAGCAGCTCAGACAGCAATCAGCCCCAGCATTTT.

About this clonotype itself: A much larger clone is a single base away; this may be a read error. This CDR3 is CASPGTSRLFF. The DNA of the CDR3 is TGTGCCAGCCCAGGGACGTCTCGACTGTTTTTT. This rearrangement joins TRBV28 to TRBJ1-4; D might be TRBD1 (5 bases). CDR1 and CDR2 (germline): MDHEN, SYDVKM. The germline V and J ends were trimmed by 8 bases and 13 bases, with 14 bases remaining between them. CDR3 size: 11 residues.

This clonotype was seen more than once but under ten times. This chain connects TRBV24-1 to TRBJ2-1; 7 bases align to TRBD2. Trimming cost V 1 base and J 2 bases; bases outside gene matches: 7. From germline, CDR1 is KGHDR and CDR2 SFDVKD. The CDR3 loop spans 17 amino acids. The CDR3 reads CATSDLPSSGAYNEQFF. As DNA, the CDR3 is TGTGCCACCAGTGATTTACCCTCTAGCGGAGCCTACAATGAGCAGTTCTTC.

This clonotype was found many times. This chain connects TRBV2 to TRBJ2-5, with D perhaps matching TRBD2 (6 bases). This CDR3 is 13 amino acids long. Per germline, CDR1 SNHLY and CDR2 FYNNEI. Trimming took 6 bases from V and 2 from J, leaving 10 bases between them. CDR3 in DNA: TGTGCCAGCAGCAAGGGACTGCAAGAGACCCAGTACTTC. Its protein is CASSKGLQETQYF.

The CDR3 bases are TGTGCCAGCACCCGGACAGATACGCAGTATTTT. Protein product: CASTRTDTQYF. This rearrangement joins TRBV28 to TRBJ2-3; D not resolved. Germline CDR1 reads MDHEN; CDR2 reads SYDVKM. Trimming removed 7 bases from V and 3 bases from J, with 5 bases in between. The length of the CDR3 is 11 residues.

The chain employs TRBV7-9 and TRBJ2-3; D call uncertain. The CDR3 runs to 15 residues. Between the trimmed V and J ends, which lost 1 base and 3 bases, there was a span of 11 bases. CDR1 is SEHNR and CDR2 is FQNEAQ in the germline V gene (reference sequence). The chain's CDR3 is CASSLETGRTDTQYF. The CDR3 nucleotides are TGTGCCAGCAGCTTAGAGACTGGAAGAACAGATACGCAGTATTTT.

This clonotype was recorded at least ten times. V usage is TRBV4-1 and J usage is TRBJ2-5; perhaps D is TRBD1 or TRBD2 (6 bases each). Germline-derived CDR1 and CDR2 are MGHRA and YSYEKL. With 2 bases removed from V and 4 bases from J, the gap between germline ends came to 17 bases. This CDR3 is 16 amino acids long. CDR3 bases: TGCGCCAGCAGCCAAAATAGGGGGGTGGTCGGAGAGACCCAGTACTTC. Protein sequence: CASSQNRGVVGETQYF.

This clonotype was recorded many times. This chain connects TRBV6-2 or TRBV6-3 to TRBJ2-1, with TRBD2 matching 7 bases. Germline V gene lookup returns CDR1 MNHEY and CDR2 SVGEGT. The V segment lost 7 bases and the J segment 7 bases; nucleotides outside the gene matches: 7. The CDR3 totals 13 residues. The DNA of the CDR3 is TGTGCCAGCATGGGCGGGAGAGGTAATGAGCAGTTCTTC. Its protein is CASMGGRGNEQFF.

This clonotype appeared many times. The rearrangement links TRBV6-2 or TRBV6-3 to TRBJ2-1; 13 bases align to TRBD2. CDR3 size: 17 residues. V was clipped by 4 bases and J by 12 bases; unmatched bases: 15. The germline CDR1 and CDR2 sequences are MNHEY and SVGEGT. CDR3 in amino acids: CASSSPGTSGKKVRQFF. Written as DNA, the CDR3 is TGTGCCAGCAGTTCTCCTGGGACTAGCGGGAAGAAGGTCAGGCAGTTCTTC.

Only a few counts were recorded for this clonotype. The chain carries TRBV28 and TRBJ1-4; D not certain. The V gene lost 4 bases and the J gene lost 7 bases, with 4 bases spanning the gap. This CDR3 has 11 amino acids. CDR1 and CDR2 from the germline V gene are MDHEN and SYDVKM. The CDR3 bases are TGTGCCAGCAGTTCCGGTGAAAAACTGTTTTTT. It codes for CASSSGEKLFF.

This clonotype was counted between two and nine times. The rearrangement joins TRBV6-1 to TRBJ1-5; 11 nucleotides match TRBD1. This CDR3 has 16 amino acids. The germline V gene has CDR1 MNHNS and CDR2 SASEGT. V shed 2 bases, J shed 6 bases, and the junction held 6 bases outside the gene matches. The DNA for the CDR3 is TGTGCCAGCAGTGAAAGCGGGACAGGGGGACGTCAGCCCCAGCATTTT. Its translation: CASSESGTGGRQPQHF.

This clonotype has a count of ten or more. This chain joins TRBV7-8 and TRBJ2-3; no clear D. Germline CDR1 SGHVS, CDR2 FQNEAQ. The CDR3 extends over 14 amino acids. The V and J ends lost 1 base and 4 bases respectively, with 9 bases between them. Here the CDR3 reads CASSLVRKPDTQYF. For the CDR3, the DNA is TGTGCCAGCAGCTTAGTTCGGAAGCCAGATACGCAGTATTTT.

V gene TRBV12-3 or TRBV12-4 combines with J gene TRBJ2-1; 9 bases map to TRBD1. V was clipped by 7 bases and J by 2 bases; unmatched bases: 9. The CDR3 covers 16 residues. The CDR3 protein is CASTKEGQGAYNEQFF. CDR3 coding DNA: TGTGCCAGCACTAAGGAGGGACAGGGAGCCTACAATGAGCAGTTCTTC.

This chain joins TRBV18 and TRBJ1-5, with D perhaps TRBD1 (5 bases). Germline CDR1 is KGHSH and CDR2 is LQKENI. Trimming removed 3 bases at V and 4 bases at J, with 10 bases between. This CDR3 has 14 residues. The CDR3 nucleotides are TGTGCCAGCTCACCGGGGCTTTCAAATCAGCCCCAGCATTTT. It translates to CASSPGLSNQPQHF.

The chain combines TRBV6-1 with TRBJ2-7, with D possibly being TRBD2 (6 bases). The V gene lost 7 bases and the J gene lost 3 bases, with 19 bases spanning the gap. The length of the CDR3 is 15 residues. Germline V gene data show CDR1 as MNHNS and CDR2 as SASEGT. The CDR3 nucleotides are TGTGCCAGCACCACAGAGGCGGGGTTCTTCTACGAGCAGTACTTC. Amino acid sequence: CASTTEAGFFYEQYF.

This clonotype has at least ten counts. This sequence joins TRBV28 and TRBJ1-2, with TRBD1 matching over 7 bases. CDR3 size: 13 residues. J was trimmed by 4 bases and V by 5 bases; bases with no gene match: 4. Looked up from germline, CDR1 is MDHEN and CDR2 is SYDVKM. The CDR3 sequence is CASSLDRAYGYTF. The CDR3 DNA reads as TGTGCCAGCAGTCTCGACAGGGCCTATGGCTACACCTTC.